These 27 T cell receptor beta chains share one sample of origin, sequenced in a study of long-term antiretroviral therapy in people with HIV. Samples were assayed with immunoSEQ v3.0 at survey level. Sequencing was performed with immunoSEQ multiplex PCR; in TCRdb, only in-frame clones are kept and a portion is missing. Here the sample spans under 15,000 clones, approximately 86% being singletons. Sequences were derived from unsorted PBMCs, sampled 6.2 years after starting antiretroviral therapy. The receptors were gathered from a man aged 40-49 years with HIV.

The chain combines TRBV5-1 with TRBJ2-7; a possible D gene is TRBD1 (6 bases). V was clipped by 0 bases and J by 0 bases, with 10 bases between them. The CDR3 sequence is 15 residues long. Germline values: CDR1 SGHRS, CDR2 YFSETQ. CDR3 sequence reads: CASSLGDKSSYEQYF. In DNA, the CDR3 is TGCGCCAGCAGCTTGGGGGACAAGAGCTCCTACGAGCAGTACTTC.

The sample holds one count of this clone. The genes are TRBV25-1 and TRBJ2-1; no firm D call. V lost 7 bases and J 9 bases, leaving 16 bases between the germline ends. Per germline, CDR1 MGHDK and CDR2 SYGVNS. This CDR3 contains 13 residues. CDR3: CASTGPGGREQFF. Here the CDR3 DNA reads TGTGCCAGCACCGGTCCGGGCGGTCGTGAGCAGTTCTTC.

This clone was seen only a few times. This rearrangement joins TRBV4-2 to TRBJ2-1; D might be TRBD2 (5 bases). V lost 0 bases and J 7 bases, leaving 10 bases between the germline ends. The CDR3 runs to 14 residues. Germline V gene lookup returns CDR1 LGHNA and CDR2 YNFKEQ. CDR3 sequence reads: CASSQERGGNEQFF. As DNA, the CDR3 is TGTGCCAGCAGCCAAGAACGGGGTGGGAATGAGCAGTTCTTC.

With respect to this clone: Its ends do not fully match the called genes, so a read error is possible. This chain uses TRBV7-8 with TRBJ2-7; the D is unclear. CDR1 SGHVS and CDR2 FQNEAQ come from the germline V gene. The CDR3 is 12 amino acids. The CDR3 protein is CASSFISLSIHF. In DNA, the CDR3 is TGTGCCAGCAGCTTCATAAGTTTATCTATCCACTTC.

The V and J genes are TRBV6-1 and TRBJ2-7; 7 bases match TRBD1. V lost 6 bases and J lost 1; bases outside the gene matches: 6. CDR3 length equals 14 residues. In germline, CDR1 is MNHNS, CDR2 SASEGT. The CDR3 here is CASRGTVGSYEQYF. CDR3 nucleotide sequence: TGTGCCAGCAGGGGGACAGTGGGGTCCTACGAGCAGTACTTC.

This clone has a handful of counts. The chain combines TRBV28 with TRBJ2-3; possibly TRBD2 for D (5 bases). The CDR3 loop spans 15 amino acids. Per the germline V gene, CDR1 is MDHEN and CDR2 is SYDVKM. Trimming removed 6 bases at V and 1 base at J, with 14 bases between. The CDR3 spells CASRSLAVGTDTQYF. As DNA, the CDR3 is TGTGCCAGCAGGAGCCTAGCCGTGGGCACAGATACGCAGTATTTT. Drawing the rest from reference TRBV28 and TRBJ2-3, the complete variable domain is DVKVTQSSRYLVKRTGEKVFLECVQDMDHENMFWYRQDPGLGLRLIYFSYDVKMKEKGDIPEGYSVSREKKERFSLILESASTNQTSMYLCASRSLAVGTDTQYFGPGTRLTVL.

The chain uses TRBV12-5 and TRBJ2-5; 7 nucleotides line up with TRBD2. This CDR3 region has 16 residues. Germline V gene data show CDR1 as LGHNT and CDR2 as FRNRAP. V gave up 1 base and J gave up 2 bases; unmatched junction bases: 7. The CDR3 bases are TGTGCTAGTGGTTTGGGGTCCGGTAGCGGGCAAGAGACCCAGTACTTC. This encodes CASGLGSGSGQETQYF.

This rearrangement joins TRBV5-8 to TRBJ2-3, with 11 bases lining up with TRBD2. V gave up 0 bases and J gave up 2 bases; unmatched junction bases: 2. This CDR3 comprises 16 residues. Germline CDR1 is SGHTS and CDR2 is YDEGEE. This CDR3 is CASSLGLAGFTDTQYF. CDR3 nucleotide sequence: TGTGCCAGCAGCTTGGGACTAGCGGGATTCACAGATACGCAGTATTTT.

J is TRBJ2-2 and V is TRBV18; 8 bases map to TRBD2. Germline-derived CDR1 and CDR2 are KGHSH and LQKENI. Losses at the gene ends were 2 bases for V and 4 bases for J; bases not matched to a gene: 12. The CDR3 length is 18 residues. The CDR3 reads CASSPWASGRSGTGELFF. CDR3 DNA sequence: TGTGCCAGCTCACCATGGGCTAGCGGGCGTTCTGGCACCGGGGAGCTGTTTTTT. The variable domain in full, completed from reference TRBV18 and TRBJ2-2, reads NAGVMQNPRHLVRRRGQEARLRCSPMKGHSHVYWYRQLPEEGLKFMVYLQKENIIDESGMPKERFSAEFPKEGPSILRIQQVVRGDSAAYFCASSPWASGRSGTGELFFGEGSRLTVL.

V is TRBV10-3 and J is TRBJ2-7; D assignment may be TRBD1 or TRBD2 (5 bases each). The CDR3 is made up of 16 amino acids. The V end was cut by 6 bases, the J end by 7 bases, with 25 bases between. CDR1 is ENHRY, CDR2 SYGVKD, per germline. The CDR3 here is CAIRRDRGFGTGEQYF. In DNA form, the CDR3 reads TGTGCCATCAGGAGGGACCGAGGCTTCGGGACGGGGGAGCAGTACTTC.

The chain carries TRBV6-6 and TRBJ2-1; TRBD1 matches at 7 bases. This CDR3 has 13 residues. Germline assignment: CDR1 MNHNY and CDR2 SVGAGI (reference sequence). V trimming: 2 bases; J trimming: 7 bases; junction bases outside the gene matches: 2. This CDR3 reads CASSYAGGNEQFF. DNA for the CDR3: TGTGCCAGCAGTTACGCAGGGGGTAATGAGCAGTTCTTC.

The rearrangement joins TRBV28 to TRBJ2-3, with D possibly TRBD2 on 6 matching bases. The CDR3 covers 15 residues. Germline V gives CDR1 MDHEN, CDR2 SYDVKM. V lost 4 bases to trimming and J lost 7 bases, with 18 bases between them. CDR3 region: CASSSSTGTPYTQYF. The CDR3 DNA follows: TGTGCCAGCAGTTCCAGTACCGGGACTCCATATACGCAGTATTTT.

The chain links TRBV9 to TRBJ2-6, with 9 bases matching TRBD1. The CDR3 runs to 19 residues. Germline V gene data show CDR1 as SGDLS and CDR2 as YYNGEE. V lost 4 bases to trimming and J lost 0 bases; unmatched junction nucleotides: 11. The CDR3 nucleotides read TGTGCCAGCAGCCCCCTCTCGGGGACAGGGTACTCTGGGGCCAACGTCCTGACTTTC. This sequence encodes CASSPLSGTGYSGANVLTF. The full variable domain, its missing parts supplied by reference TRBV9 and TRBJ2-6, is DSGVTQTPKHLITATGQRVTLRCSPRSGDLSVYWYQQSLDQGLQFLIQYYNGEERAKGNILERFSAQQFPDLHSELNLSSLELGDSALYFCASSPLSGTGYSGANVLTFGAGSRLTVL.

The chain uses TRBV4-2 and TRBJ2-3; 7 bases match TRBD2. The junction had 9 bases not matched to a gene; V was cut back by 0 bases and J by 3 bases. The CDR3 has 17 residues. Germline lookup yields CDR1 LGHNA and CDR2 YNFKEQ. DNA of the CDR3: TGTGCCAGCAGCCAAGATTGGCGGGAGAGAGGGACAGATACGCAGTATTTT. The encoded protein is CASSQDWRERGTDTQYF.

This chain joins TRBV30 and TRBJ1-5, with D hard to call. Germline V gene lookup returns CDR1 GTSNPN and CDR2 SVGIG (reference sequence). With 0 bases removed from V and 3 bases from J, the gap between germline ends came to 12 bases. This CDR3 is 15 amino acids long. CDR3 bases: TGTGCCTGGAGTGTAGGCAGAACCCACAATCAGCCCCAGCATTTT. Amino acids: CAWSVGRTHNQPQHF. The full variable domain, completed using reference TRBV30 and TRBJ1-5, is SQTIHQWPATLVQPVGSPLSLECTVEGTSNPNLYWYRQAAGRGLQLLFYSVGIGQISSEVPQNLSASRPQDRQFILSSKKLLLSDSGFYLCAWSVGRTHNQPQHFGDGTRLSIL.

V is TRBV5-6 and J is TRBJ2-5; 10 bases agree with TRBD1. Germline values: CDR1 SGHDT, CDR2 YYEEEE. This CDR3 region has 16 residues. Trimming at V came to 3 bases and at J to 0 bases, leaving 5 bases not matched to a gene. The CDR3 reads CASSSIGQGDQETQYF. The DNA of the CDR3 is TGTGCCAGCAGCTCTATCGGACAGGGGGACCAAGAGACCCAGTACTTC. The entire variable domain, with the rest obtained from reference TRBV5-6 and TRBJ2-5, is as follows: DAGVTQSPTHLIKTRGQQVTLRCSPKSGHDTVSWYQQALGQGPQFIFQYYEEEERQRGNFPDRFSGHQFPNYSSELNVNALLLGDSALYLCASSSIGQGDQETQYFGPGTRLLVL.

The J gene is TRBJ2-1, the V gene TRBV27; D unresolved. Deletions cut 4 bases from V and 1 base from J, with 14 bases between. The CDR3 covers 16 residues. CDR1 and CDR2 (germline): MNHEY, SMNVEV (reference sequence). The CDR3 DNA sequence: TGTGCCAGCAGTTCTTACAGCATACCTTCCTACAATGAGCAGTTCTTC. Translation gives CASSSYSIPSYNEQFF.

This chain joins TRBV7-3 and TRBJ2-7, with TRBD2 as a possible D gene (5 bases). The CDR3 runs 14 residues. In germline, CDR1 is SGHTA, CDR2 FQGTGA. V was pared by 6 bases and J by 7 bases, with 19 bases between. The CDR3 protein is CASSSGLDSREQYF. The CDR3 DNA sequence: TGTGCCAGCAGTTCCGGACTCGACTCGAGGGAGCAGTACTTC.

This clone has a handful of counts. V is TRBV7-9 and J is TRBJ1-5; no clear D. This CDR3 spans 15 amino acids. Germline loops: CDR1 SEHNR, CDR2 FQNEAQ (reference sequence). V was clipped by 3 bases and J by 0 bases, with 9 bases between them. The CDR3 spells CASSFDGSSNQPQHF. CDR3 DNA sequence: TGTGCCAGCAGCTTTGATGGCTCTAGCAATCAGCCCCAGCATTTT.

The V and J genes are TRBV5-4 and TRBJ1-4; TRBD1 agrees at 7 bases. V trimming: 0 bases; J trimming: 6 bases; junction bases outside the gene matches: 5. From germline, CDR1 is SGHNT and CDR2 YYREEE (reference sequence). The CDR3 covers 15 residues. This CDR3 reads CASSLAGTAHEKLFF. The CDR3, as DNA: TGTGCCAGCAGCTTGGCCGGGACAGCACATGAAAAACTGTTTTTT.

The chain joins TRBV4-1 to TRBJ2-7; D ambiguous. Per the germline V gene, CDR1 is MGHRA and CDR2 is YSYEKL. The CDR3 covers 13 residues. With 1 base removed from V and 6 bases from J, the gap between germline ends came to 10 bases. As DNA, the CDR3 is TGCGCCAGCAGCCAAGGCGAGAAAGTCGAGCAGTACTTC. This translates into CASSQGEKVEQYF.

The genes are TRBV2 and TRBJ2-7, with TRBD2 identical over 9 bases. This CDR3 spans 14 amino acids. Germline trimming cut 4 bases from V and 3 bases from J; bases unmatched to any gene: 4. The germline V gene has CDR1 SNHLY and CDR2 FYNNEI. The CDR3 DNA reads TGTGCCAGCAGTGTTAGGCGGGAGGGCTACGAGCAGTACTTC. Translation: CASSVRREGYEQYF.

V is TRBV6-6 and J is TRBJ1-3; tentatively, D is TRBD1 (5 bases). The germline CDR1 and CDR2 sequences are MNHNY and SVGAGI (reference sequence). CDR3 length: 14 residues. Trimming cost V 2 bases and J 2 bases, with 7 bases left between them. This CDR3 reads CASSYEGPGNTIYF. Here the CDR3 DNA reads TGTGCCAGCAGTTACGAGGGACCTGGAAACACCATATATTTT.

V usage is TRBV5-4 and J usage is TRBJ2-1, with 8 bases fitting TRBD2. V was pared by 2 bases and J by 2 bases, with 6 bases of the junction left unmatched. The CDR3 sequence is 16 residues long. The germline gives CDR1 SGHNT, CDR2 YYREEE (reference sequence). CDR3 DNA sequence: TGTGCCAGCAGCTTCTTCGCGGGAGGCACCTACAATGAGCAGTTCTTC. This codes for CASSFFAGGTYNEQFF.

This rearrangement joins TRBV9 to TRBJ2-3; unclear D gene. The CDR3 runs to 15 residues. Germline CDR1 SGDLS, CDR2 YYNGEE. Trimming cost V 0 bases and J 2 bases, with 10 bases left between them. For the CDR3, the DNA is TGTGCCAGCAGCGTAGGGACGGCAAACACAGATACGCAGTATTTT. This translates into CASSVGTANTDTQYF.

V gene TRBV15 combines with J gene TRBJ1-5; no firm D call. The CDR3 is 15 residues long. Trimming pared 3 bases from V and 4 bases from J, leaving 13 bases between. Germline CDR1 reads LNHNV; CDR2 reads YYDKDF (reference sequence). The CDR3 is CATSRLLASNQPQHF. CDR3 sequence (DNA): TGTGCCACCAGCAGGTTGCTGGCCTCAAATCAGCCCCAGCATTTT.

The chain joins TRBV7-2 to TRBJ2-2; D gene uncertain. Germline CDR1 is SGHTA and CDR2 is FQGNSA. This CDR3 is 16 amino acids long. Trimming left V 1 base short and J 0 bases short, with 9 bases between. The CDR3 here is CASSLGGSANTGELFF. CDR3 in DNA: TGTGCCAGCAGCTTAGGCGGCAGTGCGAACACCGGGGAGCTGTTTTTT.